The subject of this entry is one T cell receptor beta chain. As yet, its antigen is unknown. The data were taken from a study of graft-versus-host responses after intestinal transplantation. Findings and limits, study-wide: Peak circulating GvH clone levels tracked with early post-transplant HvG declines. Recipient bone marrow held GvH clones, some seen earlier in ileum or blood.

V was shortened by 3 bases and J by 2 bases, with 5 bases between the two germline ends. The V gene's germline CDR1 is GTSNPN and CDR2 SVGIG (reference sequence). There are 11 residues in the CDR3. Measured with immunoSEQ multiplex PCR; TCRdb has only the in-frame clones, and not every one. The table lists roughly 97,000 clones, roughly 84% of them singletons. Sample: unstimulated CD4+ T cells sorted from spleen or lymph node cells, taken before intestinal transplant. The V and J genes are TRBV30 and TRBJ2-7; the D gene is possibly TRBD1 (5 bases). The sequence derives from a human donor who received an intestinal transplant. CDR3 nucleotides: TGTGCCTGGAGGGGGCCCTACGAGCAGTACTTC. This gives the protein CAWRGPYEQYF.